The clone carrying this T cell receptor (beta chain) was counted many times. Its antigen is not identified. The data were obtained in a study of CD8 T cells in ankylosing spondylitis. Study outcomes and limitations: In ankylosing spondylitis blood, a motif of roughly 8 highly homologous TCR beta variants appeared characteristic. According to the report, clones linked to the disease were significantly enriched in matched synovial fluid samples taken from ankylosing spondylitis patients. Certain motif variants had earlier appeared in reactive arthritis synovial fluid and blood.

TCRdb analysed the 5' RACE reads with MiXCR anew, one entry per CDR3 protein. The sample lists 80,000 to 100,000 distinct CDR3 sequences, 7.5% to 9% occurring once. What was sequenced was blood, either unsorted or a sorted T cell fraction (not recorded which). The source of this sequence is a male donor with ankylosing spondylitis or in good health (not recorded which).

CDR3 in amino acids: CASSSDPRLAGSTYNEQFF. The CDR3 DNA reads as TGCGCCAGCAGCTCGGACCCCAGACTAGCGGGGAGTACCTACAATGAGCAGTTCTTC. V is TRBV5-1 and J is TRBJ2-1, with TRBD2 matching over 11 bases. The CDR3 length is 19 residues. The ends lost 3 bases at V and 2 bases at J; junction bases unmatched: 13. Germline V gene lookup returns CDR1 SGHRS and CDR2 YFSETQ.